This T cell receptor (beta chain) was retrieved from a study of control samples from healthy donors and cancer patients. With 5 bases clipped from V and 14 bases from J, the junction kept 11 bases outside the gene matches. The CDR3 sequence is 13 residues long. Sequenced by immunoSEQ multiplex PCR; TCRdb stores in-frame clones only, minus some. Found here are roughly 130,000 clones, approximately 94% of them singletons; the top ten hold 3.6%. The chain combines TRBV12-3 or TRBV12-4 with TRBJ1-4; TRBD1 matches at 7 bases. The source of this sequence is a man aged 25-45 years in good health. Material: blood. Here the CDR3 DNA reads TGTGCCAGCAGTGCCGACAGGGAGAGGCCTCTGTTTTTT. Residues: CASSADRERPLFF.